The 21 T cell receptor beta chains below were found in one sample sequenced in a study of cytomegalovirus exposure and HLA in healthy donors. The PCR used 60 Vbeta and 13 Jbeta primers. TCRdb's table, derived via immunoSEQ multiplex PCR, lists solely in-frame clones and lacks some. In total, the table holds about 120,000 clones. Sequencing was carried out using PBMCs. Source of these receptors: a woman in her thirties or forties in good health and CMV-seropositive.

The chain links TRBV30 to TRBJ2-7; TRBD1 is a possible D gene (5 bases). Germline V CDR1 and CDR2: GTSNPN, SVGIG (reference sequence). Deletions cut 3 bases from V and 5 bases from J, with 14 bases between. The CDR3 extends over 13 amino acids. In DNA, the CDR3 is TGTGCCTGGAGCGCCGACAGTCCCCACGAGCAGTACTTC. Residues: CAWSADSPHEQYF. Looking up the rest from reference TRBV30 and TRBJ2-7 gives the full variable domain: SQTIHQWPATLVQPVGSPLSLECTVEGTSNPNLYWYRQAAGRGLQLLFYSVGIGQISSEVPQNLSASRPQDRQFILSSKKLLLSDSGFYLCAWSADSPHEQYFGPGTRLTVT.

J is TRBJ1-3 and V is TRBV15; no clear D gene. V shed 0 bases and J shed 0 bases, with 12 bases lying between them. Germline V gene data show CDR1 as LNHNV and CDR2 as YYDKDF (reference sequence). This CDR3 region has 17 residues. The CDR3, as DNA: TGTGCCACCAGCAGAGAAGGCAGGTCCAGCTCTGGAAACACCATATATTTT. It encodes CATSREGRSSSGNTIYF.

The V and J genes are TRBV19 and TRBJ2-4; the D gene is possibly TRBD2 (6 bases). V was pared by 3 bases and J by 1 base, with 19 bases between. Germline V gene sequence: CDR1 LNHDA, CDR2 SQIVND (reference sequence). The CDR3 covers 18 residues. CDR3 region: CASSMGREGLAAKNIQYF. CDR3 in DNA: TGTGCCAGTAGTATGGGGCGGGAAGGACTCGCGGCCAAAAACATTCAGTACTTC.

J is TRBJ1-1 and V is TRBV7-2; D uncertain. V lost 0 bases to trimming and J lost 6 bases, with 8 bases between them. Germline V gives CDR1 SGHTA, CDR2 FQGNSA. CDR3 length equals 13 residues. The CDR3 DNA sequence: TGTGCCAGCAGCTTAGCCTCAGGATCTGAAGCTTTCTTT. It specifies CASSLASGSEAFF.

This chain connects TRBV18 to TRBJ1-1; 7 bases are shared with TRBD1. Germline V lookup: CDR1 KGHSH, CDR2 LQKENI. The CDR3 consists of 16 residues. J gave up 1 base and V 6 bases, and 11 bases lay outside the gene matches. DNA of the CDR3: TGTGCCAGCTCTCGTTTAGGGACAGTTTCGAACACTGAAGCTTTCTTT. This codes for CASSRLGTVSNTEAFF.

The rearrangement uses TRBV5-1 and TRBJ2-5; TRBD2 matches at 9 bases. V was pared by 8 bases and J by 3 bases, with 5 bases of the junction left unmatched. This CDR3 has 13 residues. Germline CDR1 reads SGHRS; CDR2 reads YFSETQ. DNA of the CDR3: TGCGCCAGGGCCGGGACTAGCAAAGAGACCCAGTACTTC. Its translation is CARAGTSKETQYF.

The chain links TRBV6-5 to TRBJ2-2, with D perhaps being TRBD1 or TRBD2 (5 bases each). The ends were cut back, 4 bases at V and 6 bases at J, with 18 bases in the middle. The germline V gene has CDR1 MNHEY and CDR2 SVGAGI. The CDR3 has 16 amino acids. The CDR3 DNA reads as TGTGCCAGCAGTTCCTCGGGGCAAAGCAGGGCCGGGGAGCTGTTTTTT. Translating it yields CASSSSGQSRAGELFF.

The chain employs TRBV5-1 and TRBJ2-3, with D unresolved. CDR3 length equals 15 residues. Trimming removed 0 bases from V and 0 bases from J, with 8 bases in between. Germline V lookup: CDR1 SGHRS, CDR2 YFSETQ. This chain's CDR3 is CASSLDVLSTDTQYF. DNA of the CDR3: TGCGCCAGCAGCTTGGATGTCCTTAGCACAGATACGCAGTATTTT.

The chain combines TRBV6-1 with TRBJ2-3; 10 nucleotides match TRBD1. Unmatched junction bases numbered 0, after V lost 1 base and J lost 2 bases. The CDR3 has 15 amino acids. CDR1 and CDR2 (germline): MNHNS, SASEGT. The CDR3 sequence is CASSEGQGATDTQYF. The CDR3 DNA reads TGTGCCAGCAGTGAAGGACAGGGGGCCACAGATACGCAGTATTTT.

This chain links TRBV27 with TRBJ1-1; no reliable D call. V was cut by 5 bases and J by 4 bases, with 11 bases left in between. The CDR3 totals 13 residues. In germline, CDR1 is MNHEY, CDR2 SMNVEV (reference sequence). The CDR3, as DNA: TGTGCCAGCAGTGATGTATGGAGCACTGAAGCTTTCTTT. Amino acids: CASSDVWSTEAFF.

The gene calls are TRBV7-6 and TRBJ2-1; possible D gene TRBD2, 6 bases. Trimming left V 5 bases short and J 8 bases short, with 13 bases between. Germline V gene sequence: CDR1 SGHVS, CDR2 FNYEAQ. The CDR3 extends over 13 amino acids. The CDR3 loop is CASSLSEGYEQFF. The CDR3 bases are TGTGCCAGCAGCCTATCGGAGGGGTATGAGCAGTTCTTC.

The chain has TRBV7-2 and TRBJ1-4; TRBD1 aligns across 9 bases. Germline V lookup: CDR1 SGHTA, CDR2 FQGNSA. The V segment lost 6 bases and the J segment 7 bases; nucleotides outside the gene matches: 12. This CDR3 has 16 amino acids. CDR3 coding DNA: TGTGCCAGCAGTACCGGGACAGGGTATTCCGGTGAAAAACTGTTTTTT. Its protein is CASSTGTGYSGEKLFF.

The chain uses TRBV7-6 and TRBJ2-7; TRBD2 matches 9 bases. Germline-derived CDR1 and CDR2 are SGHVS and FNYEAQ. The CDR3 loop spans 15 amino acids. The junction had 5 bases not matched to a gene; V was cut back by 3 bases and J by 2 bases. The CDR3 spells CASSLKAGGPYEQYF. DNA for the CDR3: TGTGCCAGCAGCTTGAAAGCGGGAGGCCCCTACGAGCAGTACTTC.

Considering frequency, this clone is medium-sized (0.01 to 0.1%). Here the CDR3 reads CASSRTSGLDTQYF. The CDR3 region has the DNA TGTGCCAGTAGCAGGACTAGCGGGTTAGATACGCAGTATTTT. This chain connects TRBV19 to TRBJ2-3; 11 bases are shared with TRBD2. V dropped 6 bases and J dropped 5; count of bases not matched to a gene: 4. The CDR3 sequence is 14 residues long. Germline CDR1 is LNHDA and CDR2 is SQIVND (reference sequence). Variable domain in full (rest from reference TRBV19 and TRBJ2-3): DGGITQSPKYLFRKEGQNVTLSCEQNLNHDAMYWYRQDPGQGLRLIYYSQIVNDFQKGDIAEGYSVSREKKESFPLTVTSAQKNPTAFYLCASSRTSGLDTQYFGPGTRLTVL.

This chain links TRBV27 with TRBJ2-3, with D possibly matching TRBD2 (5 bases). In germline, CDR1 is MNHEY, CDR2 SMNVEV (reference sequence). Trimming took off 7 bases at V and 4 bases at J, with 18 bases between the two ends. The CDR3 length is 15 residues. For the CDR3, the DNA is TGTGCCAGCAACCCCAGCGGAATGAAGGCAGATACGCAGTATTTT. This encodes CASNPSGMKADTQYF.

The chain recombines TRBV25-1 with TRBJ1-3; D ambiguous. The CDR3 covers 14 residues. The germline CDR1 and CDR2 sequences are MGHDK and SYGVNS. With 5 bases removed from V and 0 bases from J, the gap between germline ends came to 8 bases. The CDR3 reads CASSTDFSGNTIYF. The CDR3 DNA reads TGTGCCAGCAGTACAGATTTCTCTGGAAACACCATATATTTT.

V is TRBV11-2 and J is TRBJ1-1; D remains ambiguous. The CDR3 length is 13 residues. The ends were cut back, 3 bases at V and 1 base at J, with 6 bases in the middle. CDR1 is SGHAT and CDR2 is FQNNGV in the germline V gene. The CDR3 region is CASSLTGNTEAFF. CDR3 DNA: TGTGCCAGCAGCTTGACGGGGAACACTGAAGCTTTCTTT. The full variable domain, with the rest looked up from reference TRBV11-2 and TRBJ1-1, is EAGVAQSPRYKIIEKRQSVAFWCNPISGHATLYWYQQILGQGPKLLIQFQNNGVVDDSQLPKDRFSAERLKGVDSTLKIQPAKLEDSAVYLCASSLTGNTEAFFGQGTRLTVV.

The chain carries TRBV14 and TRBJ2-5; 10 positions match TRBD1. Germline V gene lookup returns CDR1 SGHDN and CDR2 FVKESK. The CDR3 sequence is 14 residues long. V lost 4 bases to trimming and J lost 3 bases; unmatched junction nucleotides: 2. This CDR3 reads CASSLTGGKETQYF. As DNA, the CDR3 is TGTGCCAGCAGCCTGACAGGGGGCAAAGAGACCCAGTACTTC.

The CDR3 spells CASSFTRAGELFF. The DNA for the CDR3 is TGTGCCAGCAGCTTTACTAGGGCCGGGGAGCTGTTTTTT. The V call is TRBV11-3, the J call TRBJ2-2, with D possibly being TRBD2 (5 bases). The germline V gene encodes CDR1 SGHNT and CDR2 YENEEA. The V gene lost 3 bases and the J gene lost 6 bases, with 8 bases spanning the gap. This CDR3 comprises 13 residues.

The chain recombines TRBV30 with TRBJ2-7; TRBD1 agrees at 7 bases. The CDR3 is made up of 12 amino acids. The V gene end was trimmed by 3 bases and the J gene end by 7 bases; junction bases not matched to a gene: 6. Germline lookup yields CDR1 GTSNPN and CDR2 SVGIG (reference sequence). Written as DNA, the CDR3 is TGTGCCTGGAGCGCCGGGACAGTGGAGCAGTACTTC. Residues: CAWSAGTVEQYF.

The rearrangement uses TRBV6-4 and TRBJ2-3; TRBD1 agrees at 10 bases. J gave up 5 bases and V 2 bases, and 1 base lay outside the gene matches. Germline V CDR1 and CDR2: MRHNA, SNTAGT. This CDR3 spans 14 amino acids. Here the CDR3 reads CASSDGQGGDTQYF. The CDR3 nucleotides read TGTGCCAGCAGTGACGGACAGGGGGGAGATACGCAGTATTTT.